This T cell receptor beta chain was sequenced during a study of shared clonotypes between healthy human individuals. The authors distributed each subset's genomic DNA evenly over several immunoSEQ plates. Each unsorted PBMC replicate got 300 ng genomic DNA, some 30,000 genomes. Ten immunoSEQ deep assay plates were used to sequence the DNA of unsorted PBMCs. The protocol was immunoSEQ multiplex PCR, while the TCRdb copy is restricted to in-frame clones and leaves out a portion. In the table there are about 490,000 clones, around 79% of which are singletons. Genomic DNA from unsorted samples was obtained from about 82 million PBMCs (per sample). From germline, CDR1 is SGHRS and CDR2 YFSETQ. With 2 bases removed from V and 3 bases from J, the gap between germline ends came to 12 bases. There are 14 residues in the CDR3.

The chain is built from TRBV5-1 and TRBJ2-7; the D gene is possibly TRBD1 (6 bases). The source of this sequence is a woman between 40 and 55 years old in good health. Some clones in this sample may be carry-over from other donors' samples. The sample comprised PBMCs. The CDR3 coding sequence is TGCGCCAGCAGCTTTACGGGACAAAGCTACGAGCAGTACTTC. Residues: CASSFTGQSYEQYF. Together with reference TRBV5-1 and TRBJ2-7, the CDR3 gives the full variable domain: KAGVTQTPRYLIKTRGQQVTLSCSPISGHRSVSWYQQTPGQGLQFLFEYFSETQRNKGNFPGRFSGRQFSNSRSEMNVSTLELGDSALYLCASSFTGQSYEQYFGPGTRLTVT.